This entry describes one TCR beta chain. What it binds is not known. The data derive from a study of blood T cells in healthy people across ages. Study-level results: Long-lived and aged donors differed, with more naive CD4+ cells and higher diversity in the long-lived.

Per germline, CDR1 SGHDT and CDR2 YYEEEE. The CDR3 covers 14 residues. After removal of 5 bases from V and 7 bases from J, the junction contained 8 bases not matched to a gene. Primers used in a second PCR of about 7 to 12 cycles were a sample-barcoded 5' primer and a J-beta primer mix. Each sample yielded at least 2.5 million CDR3-containing paired-end reads. TCRdb redid the calling of the 5' RACE reads with MiXCR, one entry per CDR3 protein. In the table there are hundreds of thousands of distinct CDR3 sequences, about 30% of which are singletons. PBMCs were isolated at a quantity of at least 6.5 million per sample.

Sequenced input: blood. The chain joins TRBV5-6 to TRBJ2-7; 11 positions match TRBD2. This sequence originates from an elderly woman in good health. The DNA of the CDR3 is TGTGCCAGCAGTGCCGGGACTAGCGGATTGGAGCAGTACTTC. As protein: CASSAGTSGLEQYF.